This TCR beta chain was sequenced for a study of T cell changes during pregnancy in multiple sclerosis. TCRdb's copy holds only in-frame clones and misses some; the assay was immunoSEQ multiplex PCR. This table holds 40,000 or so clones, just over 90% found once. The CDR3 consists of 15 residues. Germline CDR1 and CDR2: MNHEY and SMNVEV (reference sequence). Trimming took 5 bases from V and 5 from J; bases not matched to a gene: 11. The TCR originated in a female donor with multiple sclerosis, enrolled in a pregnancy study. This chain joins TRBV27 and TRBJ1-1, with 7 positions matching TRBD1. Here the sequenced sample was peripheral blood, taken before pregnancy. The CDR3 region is CASSTHRGPETEAFF. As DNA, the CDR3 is TGTGCCAGCAGTACACACAGGGGCCCTGAGACTGAAGCTTTCTTT.